The source of this TCR beta chain is a study of vaccination effects on CD4 cells after COVID-19. Turning to the study itself: The culture medium for some 2 million PBMC per well included roughly 10 IU/ml IL-2 and around 10 ug/ml peptides.

V dropped 5 bases and J dropped 0 bases, with 16 bases sitting between them. The CDR3 has 17 amino acids. Germline assignment: CDR1 MNHNY and CDR2 SVGAGI (reference sequence). It was after approximately 11 days of culture that CD4+ T cells were isolated. As their vaccination, participants received two doses of either BNT162b2 or mRNA-1273. Having tested negative for nucleocapsid antibodies, the vaccine recipients showed no prior SARS-CoV-2 infection. A remark on this clone: Antigen unknown.

Measured with immunoSEQ multiplex PCR; TCRdb has only the in-frame clones, and not every one. The profile shows about 71,000 clones, roughly four fifths of them singletons. This sample comprised CD4+ T cells from PBMCs cultured without peptide, obtained after COVID-19 vaccination. The chain has TRBV6-6 and TRBJ1-4; D perhaps matches TRBD1 (5 bases). This receptor was identified in a human donor who received a COVID-19 vaccine. The DNA for the CDR3 is TGTGCCAGCAGTCCCCTGTTCAAGGGGACAACTAATGAAAAACTGTTTTTT. The encoded protein is CASSPLFKGTTNEKLFF.